This TCR beta chain was captured by sequencing in a study of blood T cells in healthy people across ages. The authors ran a second PCR of about 6 to 11 cycles using a sample-barcoded 5' primer and a J-beta primer mix. The study obtained at least 3 million CDR3-containing paired-end reads from every sample. TCRdb fed the 5' RACE reads into MiXCR, producing one record per CDR3 protein. The table shows about 1,500,000 distinct CDR3 sequences, with about 40% occurring only once. The ends lost 2 bases at V and 4 bases at J; junction bases unmatched: 12. Germline-derived CDR1 and CDR2 are DFQATT and SNEGSKA (reference sequence). This CDR3 spans 17 amino acids. This clonotype occurred many times.

Sequencing used blood. The chain combines TRBV20-1 with TRBJ2-1; 9 nucleotides align to TRBD1. The sequence derives from a woman younger than 35 in good health. CDR3 region: CSARLRIAGQGYNEQFF. Written as DNA, the CDR3 is TGCAGTGCTAGATTAAGAATTGCGGGACAGGGATACAATGAGCAGTTCTTC.